The 9 T cell receptor beta chains below all came from one sample that was sequenced in a study of Graves' ophthalmopathy and Graves' hyperthyroidism (dated by TCRdb to 2016 to 2018). The sample was run on an Illumina HiSeq 2000. For repertoire sequencing, TCR beta CDR3 regions were amplified from RNA transcripts. The first round was an RT-PCR using HTBI primers with the Qiagen OneStep RT-PCR kit, and this first round was followed by a second-round multiplex PCR, then size selection and purification. The raw public data were reprocessed by TCRdb itself: fastp quality trimming at Q25, MiXCR clonotype calling, in-frame beta chains only. Each CDR3 protein appears once, grouped with its most common genes and DNA. This sample gives 620,000 or so distinct CDR3 sequences in total; about 20% of them show up just once. More than 5.5% of the sample is taken by the ten largest. The sequenced material came from peripheral blood. These receptors were collected from a woman between 18 and 29 years old with stable Graves' hyperthyroidism. Some clones in this sample may be carry-over from other donors' samples. Donor details come from another sample of the same person, matched by shared clones.

V usage is TRBV6-1 and J usage is TRBJ1-5, with unresolved D. V was shortened by 6 bases and J by 7 bases, with 16 bases between the two germline ends. The germline CDR1 and CDR2 sequences are MNHNS and SASEGT. CDR3 size: 14 residues. CDR3 nucleotide sequence: TGTGCCAGCAGCGGACTGCTTGAAAAGCAGCCCCAGCATTTT. Translated: CASSGLLEKQPQHF.

This clonotype was found many times. The gene calls are TRBV24-1 and TRBJ2-7; TRBD1 aligns across 8 bases. Germline V gives CDR1 KGHDR, CDR2 SFDVKD. This CDR3 comprises 14 residues. V lost 4 bases and J lost 5; bases outside the gene matches: 6. The CDR3 reads CATSEGQGVHEQYF. As DNA, the CDR3 is TGTGCCACCAGTGAAGGACAGGGAGTGCACGAGCAGTACTTC.

At least ten counts were recorded for this clonotype. The chain uses TRBV15 and TRBJ1-2; no firm D call. V lost 0 bases and J 3 bases, leaving 5 bases between the germline ends. In germline, CDR1 is LNHNV, CDR2 YYDKDF (reference sequence). This CDR3 has 13 residues. CDR3 in DNA: TGTGCCACCAGCAGAGATGTCCACTATGGCTACACCTTC. The encoded protein is CATSRDVHYGYTF.

In its sample, this clonotype was seen many times. The genes are TRBV12-3 or TRBV12-4 and TRBJ2-3; possibly TRBD2 for D (6 bases). This CDR3 spans 15 amino acids. Trimming shortened V by 5 bases and J by 3 bases, and 15 bases separated the two germline ends. CDR3 amino acids: CASSPREQLTDTQYF. The CDR3 DNA follows: TGTGCCAGCAGTCCGCGGGAACAGCTTACAGATACGCAGTATTTT.

This clonotype occurred many times. The chain uses TRBV6-5 and TRBJ1-6, with no clear D. The germline V and J ends were trimmed by 2 bases and 9 bases, with 14 bases remaining between them. Looked up from germline, CDR1 is MNHEY and CDR2 is SVGAGI. There are 15 residues in the CDR3. CDR3 residues: CASSYSGQAGSPLHF. CDR3 DNA: TGTGCCAGCAGTTACAGTGGTCAGGCGGGTTCACCCCTCCACTTT.

At least ten counts were recorded for this clonotype. The chain joins TRBV20-1 to TRBJ2-2, with 7 bases matching TRBD1. The germline gives CDR1 DFQATT, CDR2 SNEGSKA (reference sequence). CDR3 size: 13 residues. With V trimmed by 3 bases and J by 8 bases, 6 bases remained unmatched. CDR3 DNA sequence: TGCAGTGCTAGTCGCACAGGGGAAGGGGAGCTGTTTTTT. Translation gives CSASRTGEGELFF.

This clonotype was detected ten times or more. V gene TRBV6-1 combines with J gene TRBJ2-5; D unclear. The germline V gene encodes CDR1 MNHNS and CDR2 SASEGT. Trimming cost V 5 bases and J 8 bases, with 12 bases left between them. The CDR3 loop spans 12 amino acids. The CDR3 DNA reads as TGTGCCAGCAGTCCAATTGGAGAAACCCAGTACTTC. Translation gives CASSPIGETQYF.

This clonotype was found a few times. This chain connects TRBV19 to TRBJ1-1; D may be TRBD1 (6 bases). CDR3 length equals 17 residues. The germline CDR1 and CDR2 sequences are LNHDA and SQIVND (reference sequence). With 4 bases removed from V and 3 bases from J, the gap between germline ends came to 21 bases. CDR3 amino acids: CASSRLQGRGRDTEAFF. The CDR3 DNA reads TGTGCCAGTAGTAGGCTACAGGGCCGGGGACGCGACACTGAAGCTTTCTTT.

This clonotype was counted a few times. V is TRBV30 and J is TRBJ1-6, with a possible D match to TRBD1 (6 bases). The V gene lost 3 bases and the J gene lost 7 bases, with 13 bases spanning the gap. The CDR3 runs to 14 residues. CDR1 and CDR2 from the germline V gene are GTSNPN and SVGIG (reference sequence). In DNA form, the CDR3 reads TGTGCCTGGAGCCGAGGACAGATAAATTCACCCCTCCACTTT. Residues: CAWSRGQINSPLHF.